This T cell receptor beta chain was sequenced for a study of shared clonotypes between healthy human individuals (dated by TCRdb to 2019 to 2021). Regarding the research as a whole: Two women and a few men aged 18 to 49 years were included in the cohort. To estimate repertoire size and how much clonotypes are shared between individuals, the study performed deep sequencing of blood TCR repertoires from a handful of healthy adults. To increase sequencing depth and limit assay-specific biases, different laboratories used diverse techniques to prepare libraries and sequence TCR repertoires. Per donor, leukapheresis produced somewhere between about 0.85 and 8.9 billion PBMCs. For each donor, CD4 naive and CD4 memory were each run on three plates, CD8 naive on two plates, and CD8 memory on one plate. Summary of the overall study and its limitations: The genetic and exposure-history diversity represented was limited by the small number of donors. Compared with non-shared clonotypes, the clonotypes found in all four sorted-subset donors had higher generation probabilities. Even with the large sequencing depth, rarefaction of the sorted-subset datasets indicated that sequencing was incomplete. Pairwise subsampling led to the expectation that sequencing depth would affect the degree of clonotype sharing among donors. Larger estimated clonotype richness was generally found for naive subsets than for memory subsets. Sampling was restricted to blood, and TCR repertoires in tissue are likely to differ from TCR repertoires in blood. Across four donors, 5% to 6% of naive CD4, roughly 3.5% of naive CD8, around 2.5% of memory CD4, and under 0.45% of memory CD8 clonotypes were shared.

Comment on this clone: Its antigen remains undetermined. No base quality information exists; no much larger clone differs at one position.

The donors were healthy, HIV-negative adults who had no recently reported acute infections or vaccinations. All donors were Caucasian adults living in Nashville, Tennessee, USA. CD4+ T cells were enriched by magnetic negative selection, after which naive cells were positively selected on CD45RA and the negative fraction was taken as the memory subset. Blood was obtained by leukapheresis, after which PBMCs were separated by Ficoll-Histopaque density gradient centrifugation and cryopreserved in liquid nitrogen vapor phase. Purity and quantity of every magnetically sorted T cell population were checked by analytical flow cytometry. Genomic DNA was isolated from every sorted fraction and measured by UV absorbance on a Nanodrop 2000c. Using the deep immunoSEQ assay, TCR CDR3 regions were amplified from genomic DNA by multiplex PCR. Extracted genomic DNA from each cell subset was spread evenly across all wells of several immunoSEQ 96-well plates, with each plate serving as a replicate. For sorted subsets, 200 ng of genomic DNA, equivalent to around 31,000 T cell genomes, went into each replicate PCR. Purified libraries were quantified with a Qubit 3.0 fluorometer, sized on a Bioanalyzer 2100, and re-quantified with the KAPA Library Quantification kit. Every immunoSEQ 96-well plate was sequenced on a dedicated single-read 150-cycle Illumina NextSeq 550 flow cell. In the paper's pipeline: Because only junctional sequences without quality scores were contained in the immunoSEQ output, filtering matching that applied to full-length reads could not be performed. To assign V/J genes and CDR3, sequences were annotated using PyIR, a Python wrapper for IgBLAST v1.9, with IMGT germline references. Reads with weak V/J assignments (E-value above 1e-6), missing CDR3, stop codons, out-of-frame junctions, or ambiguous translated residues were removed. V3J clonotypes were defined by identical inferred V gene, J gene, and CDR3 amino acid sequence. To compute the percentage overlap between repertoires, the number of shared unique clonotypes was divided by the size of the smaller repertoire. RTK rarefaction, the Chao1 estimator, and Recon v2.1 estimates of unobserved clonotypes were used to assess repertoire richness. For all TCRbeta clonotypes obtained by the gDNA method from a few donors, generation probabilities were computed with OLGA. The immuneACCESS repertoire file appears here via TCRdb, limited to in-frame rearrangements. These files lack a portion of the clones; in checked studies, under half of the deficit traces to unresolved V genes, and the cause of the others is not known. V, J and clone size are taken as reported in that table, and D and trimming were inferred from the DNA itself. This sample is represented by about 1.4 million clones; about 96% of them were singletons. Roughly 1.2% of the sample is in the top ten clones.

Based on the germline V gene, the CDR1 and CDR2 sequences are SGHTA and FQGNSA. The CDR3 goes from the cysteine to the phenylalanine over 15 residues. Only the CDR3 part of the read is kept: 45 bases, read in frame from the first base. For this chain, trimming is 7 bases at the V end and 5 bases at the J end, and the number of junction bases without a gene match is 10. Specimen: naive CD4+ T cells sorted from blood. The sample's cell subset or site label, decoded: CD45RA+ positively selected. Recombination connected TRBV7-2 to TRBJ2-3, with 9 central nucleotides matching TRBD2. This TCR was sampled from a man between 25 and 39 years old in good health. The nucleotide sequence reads TGTGCCAGCACTATTGCGGGAGGGCCGCGAGATACGCAGTATTTT. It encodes CASTIAGGPRDTQYF.